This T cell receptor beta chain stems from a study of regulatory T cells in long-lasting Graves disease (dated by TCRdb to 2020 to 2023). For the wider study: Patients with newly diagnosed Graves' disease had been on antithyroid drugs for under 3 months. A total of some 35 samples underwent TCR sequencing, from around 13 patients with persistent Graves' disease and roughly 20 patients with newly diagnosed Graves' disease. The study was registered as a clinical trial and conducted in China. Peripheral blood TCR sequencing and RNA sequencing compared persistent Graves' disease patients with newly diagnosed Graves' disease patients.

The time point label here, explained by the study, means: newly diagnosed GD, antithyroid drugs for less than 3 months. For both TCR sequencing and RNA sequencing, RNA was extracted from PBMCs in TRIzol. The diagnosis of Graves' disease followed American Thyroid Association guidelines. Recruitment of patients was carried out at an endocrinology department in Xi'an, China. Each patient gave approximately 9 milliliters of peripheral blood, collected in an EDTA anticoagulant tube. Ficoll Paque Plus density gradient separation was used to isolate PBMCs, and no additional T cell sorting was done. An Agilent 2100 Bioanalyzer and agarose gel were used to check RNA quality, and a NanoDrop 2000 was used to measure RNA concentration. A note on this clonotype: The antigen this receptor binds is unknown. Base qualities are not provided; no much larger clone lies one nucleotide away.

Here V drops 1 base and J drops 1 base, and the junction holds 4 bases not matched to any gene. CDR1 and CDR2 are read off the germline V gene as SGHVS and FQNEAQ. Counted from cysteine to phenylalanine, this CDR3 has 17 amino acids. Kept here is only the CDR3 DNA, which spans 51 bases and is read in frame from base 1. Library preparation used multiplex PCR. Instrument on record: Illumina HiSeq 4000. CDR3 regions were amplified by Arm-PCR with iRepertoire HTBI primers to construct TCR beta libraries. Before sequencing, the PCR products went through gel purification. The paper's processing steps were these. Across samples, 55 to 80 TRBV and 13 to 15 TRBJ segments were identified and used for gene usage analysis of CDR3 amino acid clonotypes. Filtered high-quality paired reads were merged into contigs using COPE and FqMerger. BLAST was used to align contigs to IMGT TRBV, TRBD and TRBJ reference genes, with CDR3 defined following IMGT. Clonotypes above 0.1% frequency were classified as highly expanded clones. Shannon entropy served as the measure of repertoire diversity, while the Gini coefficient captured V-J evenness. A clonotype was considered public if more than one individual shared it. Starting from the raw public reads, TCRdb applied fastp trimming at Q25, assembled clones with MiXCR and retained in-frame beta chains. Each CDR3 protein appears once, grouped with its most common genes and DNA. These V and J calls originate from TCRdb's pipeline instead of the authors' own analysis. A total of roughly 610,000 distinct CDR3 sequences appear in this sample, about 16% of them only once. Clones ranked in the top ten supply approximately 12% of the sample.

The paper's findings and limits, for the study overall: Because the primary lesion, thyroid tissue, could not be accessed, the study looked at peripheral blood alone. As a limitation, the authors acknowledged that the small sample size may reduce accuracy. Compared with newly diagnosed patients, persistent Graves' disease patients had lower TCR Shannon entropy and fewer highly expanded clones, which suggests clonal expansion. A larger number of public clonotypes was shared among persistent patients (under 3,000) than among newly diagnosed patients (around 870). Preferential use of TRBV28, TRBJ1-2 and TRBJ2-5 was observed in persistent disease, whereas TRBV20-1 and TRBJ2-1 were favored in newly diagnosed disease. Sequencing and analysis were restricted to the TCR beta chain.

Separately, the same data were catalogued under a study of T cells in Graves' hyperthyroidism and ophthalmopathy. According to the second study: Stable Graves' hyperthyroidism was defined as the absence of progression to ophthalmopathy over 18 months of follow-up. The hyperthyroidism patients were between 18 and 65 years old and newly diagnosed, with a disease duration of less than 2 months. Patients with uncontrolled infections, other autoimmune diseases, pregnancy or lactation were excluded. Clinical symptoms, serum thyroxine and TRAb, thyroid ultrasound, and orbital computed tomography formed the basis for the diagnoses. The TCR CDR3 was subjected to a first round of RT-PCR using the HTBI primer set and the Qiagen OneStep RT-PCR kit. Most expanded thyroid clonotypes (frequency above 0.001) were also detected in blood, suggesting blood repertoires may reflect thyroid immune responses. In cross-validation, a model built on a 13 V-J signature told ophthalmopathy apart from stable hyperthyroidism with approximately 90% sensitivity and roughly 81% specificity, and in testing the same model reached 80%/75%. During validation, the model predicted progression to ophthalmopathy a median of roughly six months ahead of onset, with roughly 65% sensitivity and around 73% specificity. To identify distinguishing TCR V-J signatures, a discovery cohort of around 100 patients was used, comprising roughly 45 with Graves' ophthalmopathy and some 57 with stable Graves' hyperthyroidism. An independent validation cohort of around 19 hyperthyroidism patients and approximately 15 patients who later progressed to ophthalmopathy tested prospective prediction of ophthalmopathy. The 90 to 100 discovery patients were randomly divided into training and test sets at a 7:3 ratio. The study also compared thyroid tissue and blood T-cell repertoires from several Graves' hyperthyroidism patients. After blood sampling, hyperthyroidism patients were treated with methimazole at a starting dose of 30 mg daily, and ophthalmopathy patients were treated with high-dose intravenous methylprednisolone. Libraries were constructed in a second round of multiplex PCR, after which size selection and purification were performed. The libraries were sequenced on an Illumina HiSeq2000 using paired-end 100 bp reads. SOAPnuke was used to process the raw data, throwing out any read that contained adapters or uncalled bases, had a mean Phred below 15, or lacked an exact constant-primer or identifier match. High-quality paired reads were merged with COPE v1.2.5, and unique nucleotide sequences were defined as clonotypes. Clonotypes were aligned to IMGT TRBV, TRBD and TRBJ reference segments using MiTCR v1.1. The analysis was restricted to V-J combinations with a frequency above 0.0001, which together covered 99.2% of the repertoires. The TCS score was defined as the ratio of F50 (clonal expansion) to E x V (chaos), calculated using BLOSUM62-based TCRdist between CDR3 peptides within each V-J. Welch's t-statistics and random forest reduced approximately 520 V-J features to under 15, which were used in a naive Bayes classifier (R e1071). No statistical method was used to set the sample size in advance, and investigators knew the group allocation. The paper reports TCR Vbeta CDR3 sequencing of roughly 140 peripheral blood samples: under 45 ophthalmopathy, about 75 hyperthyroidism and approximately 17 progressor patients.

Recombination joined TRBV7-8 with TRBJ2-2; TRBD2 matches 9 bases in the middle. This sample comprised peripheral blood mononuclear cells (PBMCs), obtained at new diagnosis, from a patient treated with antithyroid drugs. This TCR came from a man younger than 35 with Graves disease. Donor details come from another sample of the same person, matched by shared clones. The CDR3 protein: CASSLGRLAENTGELFF. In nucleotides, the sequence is TGTGCCAGCAGCTTAGGAAGACTAGCGGAGAACACCGGGGAGCTGTTTTTT.